This T cell receptor beta chain stems from a study of T cell changes during pregnancy in multiple sclerosis. Trimming removed 5 bases from V and 3 bases from J, with 11 bases in between. The V gene's germline CDR1 is SEHNR and CDR2 FQNEAQ (reference sequence). The length of the CDR3 is 14 residues. Clones were read by immunoSEQ multiplex PCR, and TCRdb kept only the in-frame ones, dropping some. This sample yields tens of thousands of clones, of which just under 95% are seen a single time; roughly 3.9% belongs to the top ten. V and J are TRBV7-9 and TRBJ1-5; D remains unclear. The specimen comprised peripheral blood, sampled after pregnancy. This sequence was found in a female donor in good health, enrolled as a control in a pregnancy study. The CDR3 nucleotides read TGTGCCAGCAGCCACAACAGTCCCAATCAGCCCCAGCATTTT. Protein sequence: CASSHNSPNQPQHF.